This entry features one T cell receptor beta chain sequence. The target antigen is unknown. Unmatched junction bases numbered 6, after V lost 0 bases and J lost 5 bases. Per germline, CDR1 SGHAT and CDR2 FQDESV (reference sequence). The CDR3 runs to 15 residues. This sample was included in a study of T-cell reconstitution after alpha-beta-depleted transplantation in children. Study findings and constraints: At one year after transplant, newly produced T cells mostly accounted for T-cell counts and diversity. As was reported, about two months after transplant, alpha-beta T cells came from several hundred expanded graft clones.

This sample's TCRbeta library carried unique molecular identifier barcodes. TCRdb reprocessed the PCR reads with MiXCR, giving one entry per CDR3 protein. This repertoire shows just over 200,000 distinct CDR3 sequences, about 8.2% found once; its top ten account for 35% to 45%. The V and J genes are TRBV11-1 and TRBJ2-5, with TRBD1 matching over 7 bases. The specimen was PBMCs, mostly from graft donor cells, collected 360 days after TCRalphabeta/CD19-depleted stem cell transplant. This TCR derives from a male patient under 10 years old who had a stem cell transplant for acute myeloid leukemia, so the T cells may come from the graft donor. The CDR3 spells CASSLARDSWETQYF. The CDR3, as DNA: TGTGCCAGCAGCTTAGCCCGGGACAGCTGGGAGACCCAGTACTTC.